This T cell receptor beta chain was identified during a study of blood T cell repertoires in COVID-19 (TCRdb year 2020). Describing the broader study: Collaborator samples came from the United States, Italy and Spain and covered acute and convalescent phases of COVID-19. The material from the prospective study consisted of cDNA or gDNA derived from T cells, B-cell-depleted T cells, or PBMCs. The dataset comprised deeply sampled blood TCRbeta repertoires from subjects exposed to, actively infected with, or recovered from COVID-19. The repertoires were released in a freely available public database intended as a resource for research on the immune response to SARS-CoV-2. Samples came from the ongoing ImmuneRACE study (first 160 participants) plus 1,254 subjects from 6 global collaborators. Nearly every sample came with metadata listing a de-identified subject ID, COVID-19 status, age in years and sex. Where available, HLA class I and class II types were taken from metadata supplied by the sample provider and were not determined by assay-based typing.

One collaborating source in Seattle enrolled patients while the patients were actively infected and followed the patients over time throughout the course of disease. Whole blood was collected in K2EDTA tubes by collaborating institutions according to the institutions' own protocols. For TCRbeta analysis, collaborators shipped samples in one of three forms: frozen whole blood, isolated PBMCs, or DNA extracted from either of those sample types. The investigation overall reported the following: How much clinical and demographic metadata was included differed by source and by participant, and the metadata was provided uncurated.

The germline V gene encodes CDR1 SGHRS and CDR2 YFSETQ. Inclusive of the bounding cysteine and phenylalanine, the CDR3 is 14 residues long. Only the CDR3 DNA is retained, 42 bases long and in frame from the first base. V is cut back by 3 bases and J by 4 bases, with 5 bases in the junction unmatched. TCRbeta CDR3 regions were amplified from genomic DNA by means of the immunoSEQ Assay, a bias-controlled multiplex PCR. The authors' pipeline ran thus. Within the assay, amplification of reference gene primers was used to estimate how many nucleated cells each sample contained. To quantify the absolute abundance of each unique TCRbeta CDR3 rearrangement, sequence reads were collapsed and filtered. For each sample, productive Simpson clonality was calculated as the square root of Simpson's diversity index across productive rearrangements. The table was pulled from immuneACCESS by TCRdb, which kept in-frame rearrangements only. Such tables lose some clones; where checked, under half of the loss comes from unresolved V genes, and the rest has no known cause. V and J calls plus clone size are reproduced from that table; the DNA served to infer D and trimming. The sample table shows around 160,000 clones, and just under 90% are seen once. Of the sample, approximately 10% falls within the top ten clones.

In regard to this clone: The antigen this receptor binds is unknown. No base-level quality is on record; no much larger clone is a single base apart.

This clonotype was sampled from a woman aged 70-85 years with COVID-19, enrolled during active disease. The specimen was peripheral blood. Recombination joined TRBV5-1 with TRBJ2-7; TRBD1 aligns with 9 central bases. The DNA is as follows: TGCGCCAGCAGCTCTGGGACAGGGCAATACGAGCAGTACTTC. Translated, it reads CASSSGTGQYEQYF.